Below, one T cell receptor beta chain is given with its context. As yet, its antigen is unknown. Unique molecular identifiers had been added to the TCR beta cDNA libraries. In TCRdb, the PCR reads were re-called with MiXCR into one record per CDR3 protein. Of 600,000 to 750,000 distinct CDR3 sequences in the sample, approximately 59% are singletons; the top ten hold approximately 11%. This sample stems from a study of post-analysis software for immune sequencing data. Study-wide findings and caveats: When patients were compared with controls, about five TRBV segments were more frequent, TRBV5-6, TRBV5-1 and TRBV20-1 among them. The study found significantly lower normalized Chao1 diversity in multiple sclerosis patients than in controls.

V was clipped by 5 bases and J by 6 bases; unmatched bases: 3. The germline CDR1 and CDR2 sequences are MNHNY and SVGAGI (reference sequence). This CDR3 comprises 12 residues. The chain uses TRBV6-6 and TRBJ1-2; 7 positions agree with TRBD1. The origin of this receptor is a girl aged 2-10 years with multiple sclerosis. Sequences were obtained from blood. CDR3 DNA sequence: TGTGCCAGCAGTCAGCAGGGGGATGGCTACACCTTC. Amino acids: CASSQQGDGYTF.